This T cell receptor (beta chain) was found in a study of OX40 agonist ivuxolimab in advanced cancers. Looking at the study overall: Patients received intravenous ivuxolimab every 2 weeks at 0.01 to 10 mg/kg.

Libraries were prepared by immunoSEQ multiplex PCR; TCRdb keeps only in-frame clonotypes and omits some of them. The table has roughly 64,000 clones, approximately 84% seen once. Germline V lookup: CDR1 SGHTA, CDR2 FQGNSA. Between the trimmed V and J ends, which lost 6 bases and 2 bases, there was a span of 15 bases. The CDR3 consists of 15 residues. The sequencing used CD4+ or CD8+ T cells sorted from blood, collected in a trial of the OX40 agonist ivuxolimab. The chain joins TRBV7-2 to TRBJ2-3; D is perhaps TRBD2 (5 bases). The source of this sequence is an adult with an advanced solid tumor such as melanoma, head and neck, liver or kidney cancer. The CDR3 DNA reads TGTGCCAGCAGTTTTGACCGGAGGATCACAGATACGCAGTATTTT. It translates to CASSFDRRITDTQYF. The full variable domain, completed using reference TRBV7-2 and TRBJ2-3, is GAGVSQSPSNKVTEKGKDVELRCDPISGHTALYWYRQSLGQGLEFLIYFQGNSAPDKSGLPSDRFSAERTGGSVSTLTIQRTQQEDSAVYLCASSFDRRITDTQYFGPGTRLTVL.